This entry features one T cell receptor (beta chain) sequence. The antigen is undetermined. This entry comes from a study of T cells after yellow fever vaccination. It was through 5'RACE template switching that TCR cDNA was made, with a universal primer site and UMIs added. A single record per CDR3 protein comes from TCRdb applying MiXCR to the 5' RACE reads. Of 450,000 to 550,000 distinct CDR3 sequences listed, roughly 22% were seen once; the top ten hold about a sixth. The germline V gene has CDR1 SGHTA and CDR2 FQGTGA. J gave up 5 bases and V 2 bases, and 8 bases lay outside the gene matches. CDR3 length equals 15 residues. Study results and limitations: It was a small share of clonotypes that appeared in both CD4 and CD8 compartments. The booster response re-showed most primary clones: 96% CD4, around 85% CD8. Any FACS-sorted repertoire could hold abundant clonotypes that contaminate it from the bulk population.

Material: PBMCs, obtained less than 25 days after the first yellow fever vaccination. This sequence joins TRBV7-3 and TRBJ1-1, with 7 bases matching TRBD1. The receptor's source is a man aged 18-30 years who received the YFV17D yellow fever vaccine. The CDR3 DNA is TGTGCCAGCAGCTTATCTCCAGGGGGTACTACTGAAGCTTTCTTT. It encodes CASSLSPGGTTEAFF.